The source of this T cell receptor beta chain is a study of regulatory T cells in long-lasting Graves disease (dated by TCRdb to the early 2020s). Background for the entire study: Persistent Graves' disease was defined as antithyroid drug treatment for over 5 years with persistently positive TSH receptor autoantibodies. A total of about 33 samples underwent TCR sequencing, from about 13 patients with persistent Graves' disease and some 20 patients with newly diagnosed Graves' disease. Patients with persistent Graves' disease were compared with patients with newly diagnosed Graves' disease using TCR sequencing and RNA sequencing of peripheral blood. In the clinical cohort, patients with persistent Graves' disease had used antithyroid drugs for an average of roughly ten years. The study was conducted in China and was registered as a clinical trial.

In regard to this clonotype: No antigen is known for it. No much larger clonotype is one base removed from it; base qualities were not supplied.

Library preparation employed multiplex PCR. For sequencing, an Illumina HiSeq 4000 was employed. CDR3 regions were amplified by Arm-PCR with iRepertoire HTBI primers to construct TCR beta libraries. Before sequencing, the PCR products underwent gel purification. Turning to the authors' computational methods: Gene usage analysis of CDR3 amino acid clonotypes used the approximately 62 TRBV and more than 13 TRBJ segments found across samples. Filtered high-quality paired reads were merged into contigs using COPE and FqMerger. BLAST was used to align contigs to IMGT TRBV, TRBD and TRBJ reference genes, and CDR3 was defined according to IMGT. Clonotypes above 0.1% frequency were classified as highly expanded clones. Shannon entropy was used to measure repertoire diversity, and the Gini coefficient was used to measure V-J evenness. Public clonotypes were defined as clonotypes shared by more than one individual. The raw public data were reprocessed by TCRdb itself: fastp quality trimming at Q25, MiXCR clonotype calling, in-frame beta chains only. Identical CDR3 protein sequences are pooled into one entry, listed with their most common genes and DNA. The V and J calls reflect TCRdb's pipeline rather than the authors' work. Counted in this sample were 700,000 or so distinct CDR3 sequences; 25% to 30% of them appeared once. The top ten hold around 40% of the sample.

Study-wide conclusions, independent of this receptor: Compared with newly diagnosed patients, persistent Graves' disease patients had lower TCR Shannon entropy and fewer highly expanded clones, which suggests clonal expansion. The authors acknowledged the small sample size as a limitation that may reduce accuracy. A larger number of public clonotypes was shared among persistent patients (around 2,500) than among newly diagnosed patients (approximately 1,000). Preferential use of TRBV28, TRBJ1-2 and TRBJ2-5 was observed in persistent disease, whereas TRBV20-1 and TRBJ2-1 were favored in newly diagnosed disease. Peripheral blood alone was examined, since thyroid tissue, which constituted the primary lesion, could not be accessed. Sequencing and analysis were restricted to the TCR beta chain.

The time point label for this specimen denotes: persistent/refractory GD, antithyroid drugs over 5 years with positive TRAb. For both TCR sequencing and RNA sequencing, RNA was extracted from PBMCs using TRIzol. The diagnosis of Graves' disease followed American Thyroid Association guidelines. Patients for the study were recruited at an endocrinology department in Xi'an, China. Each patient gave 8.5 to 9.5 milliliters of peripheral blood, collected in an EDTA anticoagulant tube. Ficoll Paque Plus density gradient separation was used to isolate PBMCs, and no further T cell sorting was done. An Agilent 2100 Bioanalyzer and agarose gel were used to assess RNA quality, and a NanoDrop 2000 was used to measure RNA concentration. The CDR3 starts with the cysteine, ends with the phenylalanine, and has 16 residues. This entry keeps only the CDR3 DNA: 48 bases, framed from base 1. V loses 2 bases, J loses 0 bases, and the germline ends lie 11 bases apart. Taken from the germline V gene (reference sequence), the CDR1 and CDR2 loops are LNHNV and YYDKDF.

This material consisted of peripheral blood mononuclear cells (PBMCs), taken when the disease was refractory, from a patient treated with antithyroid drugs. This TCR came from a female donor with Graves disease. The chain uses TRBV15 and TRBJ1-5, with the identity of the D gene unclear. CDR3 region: CATSRPDGPSNQPQHF. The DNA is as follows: TGTGCCACCAGCAGACCTGACGGACCTAGCAATCAGCCCCAGCATTTT. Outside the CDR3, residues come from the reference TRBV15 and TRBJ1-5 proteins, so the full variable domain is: DAMVIQNPRYQVTQFGKPVTLSCSQTLNHNVMYWYQQKSSQAPKLLFHYYDKDFNNEADTPDNFQSRRPNTSFCFLDIRSPGLGDTAMYLCATSRPDGPSNQPQHFGDGTRLSIL.